Listed below are T cell receptor beta chains from one sample, sequenced in a study of T cell repertoires in cytomegalovirus infection. From the reads, TCRdb called clonotypes with MiXCR, one entry per CDR3 protein. The sample lists around 740,000 distinct CDR3 sequences, 35% seen once, with around 2.8% in the top ten. What was sequenced was PBMCs. These receptors were obtained from a human donor in good health (CMV status not recorded). Some clones in this sample may be carry-over from other donors' samples. Both conserved end residues are part of each CDR3. A D gene is named only where the DNA matches it firmly. Not every row has a clone size; where given, it reads once, few, many or a size class.

V gene	D gene	clone size	J gene	CDR3 protein	CDR3 DNA
TRBV7-2	TRBD2	many	TRBJ2-3	CASSLGRIAGVRSSTDTQYF	TGTGCCAGCAGCTTAGGTCGTATAGCGGGAGTCCGAAGTAGCACAGATACGCAGTATTTT
TRBV28	-	-	TRBJ1-5	CASTRRGVGNQPQHF	TGTGCCAGCACTCGAAGAGGAGTGGGCAATCAGCCCCAGCATTTT
TRBV19	TRBD2	few	TRBJ2-3	CASELTRREGRFTDTQYF	TGTGCCAGTGAATTAACTAGACGGGAGGGCCGGTTCACAGATACGCAGTATTTT
TRBV6-2/TRBV6-3	TRBD1	-	TRBJ2-1	CASSRVRTGEQFF	TGTGCCAGCAGTCGGGTACGGACAGGGGAGCAGTTCTTC
TRBV28	-	-	TRBJ2-7	CASSRGDGTPREQYF	TGTGCCAGCAGTAGGGGTGACGGGACCCCGCGAGAGCAGTACTTC
TRBV12-3/TRBV12-4	TRBD2	-	TRBJ2-1	CASSRGTSGGANEQFF	TGTGCCAGCAGCCGGGGGACTAGCGGGGGGGCAAATGAGCAGTTCTTC
TRBV7-8	TRBD1	-	TRBJ1-2	CSSSLQGASGYTF	TGTTCCAGCAGCCTACAGGGGGCGAGCGGCTACACCTTC
TRBV7-6	-	-	TRBJ2-3	CASSLEYTDTQYF	TGTGCTAGCAGCTTAGAATATACTGATACGCAGTATTTT
TRBV20-1	-	few	TRBJ1-2	CSARDLVSGYGYTF	TGCAGTGCTAGAGATTTAGTTAGCGGCTATGGCTACACCTTC
TRBV19	TRBD1	few	TRBJ1-5	CASSPRQGGWPQHF	TGTGCCAGTAGTCCCAGACAGGGGGGATGGCCCCAGCATTTT
TRBV7-2	-	many	TRBJ1-2	CASSPPRAYLGYTF	TGTGCCAGCAGCCCCCCACGGGCTTACTTAGGCTACACCTTC